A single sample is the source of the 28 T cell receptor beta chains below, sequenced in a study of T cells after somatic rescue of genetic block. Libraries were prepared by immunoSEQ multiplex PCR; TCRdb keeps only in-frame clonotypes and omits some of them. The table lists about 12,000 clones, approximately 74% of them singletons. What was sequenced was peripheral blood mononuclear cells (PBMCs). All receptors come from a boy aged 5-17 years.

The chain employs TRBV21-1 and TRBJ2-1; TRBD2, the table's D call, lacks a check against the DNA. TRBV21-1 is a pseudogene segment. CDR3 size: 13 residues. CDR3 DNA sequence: TGTGCCACCAGGACTAGCGGGACTGGGGAGCAGTTCTTC. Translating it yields CATRTSGTGEQFF.

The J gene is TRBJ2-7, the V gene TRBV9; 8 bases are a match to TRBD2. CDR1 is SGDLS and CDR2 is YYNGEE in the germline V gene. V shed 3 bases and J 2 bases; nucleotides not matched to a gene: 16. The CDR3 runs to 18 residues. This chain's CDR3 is CASSAGRGSSGYAYEQYF. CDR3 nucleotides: TGTGCCAGCAGCGCGGGTCGAGGGTCTAGCGGGTATGCCTACGAGCAGTACTTC.

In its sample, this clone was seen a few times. CDR3 nucleotides: TGTGCCAGCATTCGACTAGCTCCATACAATGAGCAGTTCTTC. It codes for CASIRLAPYNEQFF. The rearrangement uses TRBV2 and TRBJ2-1; 7 bases agree with TRBD2. CDR3 length equals 14 residues. Germline-derived CDR1 and CDR2 are SNHLY and FYNNEI. V lost 7 bases, J lost 4 bases, and 7 bases stayed unmatched.

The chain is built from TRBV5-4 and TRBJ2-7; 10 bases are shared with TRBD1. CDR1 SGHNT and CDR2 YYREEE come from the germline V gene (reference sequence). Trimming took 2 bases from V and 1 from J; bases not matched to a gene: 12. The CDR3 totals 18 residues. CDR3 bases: TGTGCCAGCAGCTTAGGACAGGGGGACCAGCGGATTTCCTACGAGCAGTACTTC. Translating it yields CASSLGQGDQRISYEQYF.

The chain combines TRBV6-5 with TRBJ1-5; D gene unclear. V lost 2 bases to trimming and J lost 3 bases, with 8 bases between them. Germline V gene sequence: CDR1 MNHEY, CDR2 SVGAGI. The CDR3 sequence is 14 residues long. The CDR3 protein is CASSYGQVNQPQHF. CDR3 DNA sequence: TGTGCCAGCAGTTACGGTCAGGTCAATCAGCCCCAGCATTTT.

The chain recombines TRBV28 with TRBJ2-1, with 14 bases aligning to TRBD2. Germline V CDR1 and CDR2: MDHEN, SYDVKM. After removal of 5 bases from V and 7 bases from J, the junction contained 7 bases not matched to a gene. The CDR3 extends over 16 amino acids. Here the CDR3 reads CASSPGTSGSYNEQFF. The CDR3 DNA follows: TGTGCCAGCAGTCCGGGGACTAGCGGGAGTTATAATGAGCAGTTCTTC.

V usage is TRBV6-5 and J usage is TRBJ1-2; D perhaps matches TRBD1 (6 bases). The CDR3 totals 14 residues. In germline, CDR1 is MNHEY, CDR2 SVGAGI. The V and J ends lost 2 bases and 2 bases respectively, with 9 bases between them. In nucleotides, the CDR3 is TGTGCCAGCAGTTACGGCCAGGGGAACTATGGCTACACCTTC. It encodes CASSYGQGNYGYTF.

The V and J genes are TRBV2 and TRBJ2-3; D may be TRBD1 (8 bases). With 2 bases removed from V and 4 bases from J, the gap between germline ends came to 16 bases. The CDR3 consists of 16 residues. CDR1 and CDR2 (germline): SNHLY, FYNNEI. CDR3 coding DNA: TGTGCCAGCAGTGAAACCAGGACAGGGAGGGCAGATACGCAGTATTTT. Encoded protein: CASSETRTGRADTQYF.

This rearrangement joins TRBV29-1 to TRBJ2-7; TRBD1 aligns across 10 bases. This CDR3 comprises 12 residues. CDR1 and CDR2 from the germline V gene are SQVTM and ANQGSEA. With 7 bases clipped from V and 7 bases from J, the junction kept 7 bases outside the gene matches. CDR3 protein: CSALRQGAEQYF. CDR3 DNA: TGCAGCGCCTTGCGACAGGGGGCGGAGCAGTACTTC.

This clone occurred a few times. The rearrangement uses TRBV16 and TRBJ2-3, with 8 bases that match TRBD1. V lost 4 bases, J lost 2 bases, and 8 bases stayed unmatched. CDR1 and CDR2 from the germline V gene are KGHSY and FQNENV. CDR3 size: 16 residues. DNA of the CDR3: TGTGCCAGCAGCCTCACGAGGACAGGGATCACAGATACGCAGTATTTT. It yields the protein CASSLTRTGITDTQYF.

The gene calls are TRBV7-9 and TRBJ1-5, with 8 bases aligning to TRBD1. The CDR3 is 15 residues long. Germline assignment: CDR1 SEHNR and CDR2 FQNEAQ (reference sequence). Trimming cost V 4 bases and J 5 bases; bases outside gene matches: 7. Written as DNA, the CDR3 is TGTGCCAGCAGCTCGTCAGGACAGGGAGATCAGCCCCAGCATTTT. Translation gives CASSSSGQGDQPQHF.

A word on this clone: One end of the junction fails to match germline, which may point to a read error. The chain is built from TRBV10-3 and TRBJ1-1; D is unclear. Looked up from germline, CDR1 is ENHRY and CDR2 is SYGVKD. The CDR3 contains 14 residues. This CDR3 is CAISESPVNTEAFF. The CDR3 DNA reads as TGTGCCATCAGTGAGTCGCCCGTGAATACTGAAGCTTTCTTT.

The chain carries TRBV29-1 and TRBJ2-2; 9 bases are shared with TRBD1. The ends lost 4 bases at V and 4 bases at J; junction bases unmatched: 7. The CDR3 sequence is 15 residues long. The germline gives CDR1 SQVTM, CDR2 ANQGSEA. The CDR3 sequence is CSVGGDRVGTGELFF. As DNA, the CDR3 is TGCAGCGTTGGGGGGGACAGGGTTGGCACCGGGGAGCTGTTTTTT.

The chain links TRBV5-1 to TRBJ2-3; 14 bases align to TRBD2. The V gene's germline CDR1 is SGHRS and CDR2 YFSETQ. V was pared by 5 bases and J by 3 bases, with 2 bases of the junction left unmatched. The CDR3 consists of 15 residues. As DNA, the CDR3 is TGCGCCAGCAGGGGACTAGCGGGAGAAACAGATACGCAGTATTTT. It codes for CASRGLAGETDTQYF.

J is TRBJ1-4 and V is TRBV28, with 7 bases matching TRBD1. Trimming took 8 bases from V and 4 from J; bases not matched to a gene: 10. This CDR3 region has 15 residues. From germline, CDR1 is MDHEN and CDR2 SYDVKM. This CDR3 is CASSSVGGLNEKLFF. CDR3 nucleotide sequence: TGTGCCAGCTCCTCGGTAGGGGGCCTTAATGAAAAACTGTTTTTT.

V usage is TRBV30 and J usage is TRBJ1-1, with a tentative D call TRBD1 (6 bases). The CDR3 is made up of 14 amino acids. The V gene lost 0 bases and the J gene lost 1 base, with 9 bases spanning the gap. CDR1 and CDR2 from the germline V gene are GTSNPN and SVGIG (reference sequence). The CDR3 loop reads CAWSVLQGNTEAFF. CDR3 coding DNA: TGTGCCTGGAGTGTCTTACAGGGGAACACTGAAGCTTTCTTT.

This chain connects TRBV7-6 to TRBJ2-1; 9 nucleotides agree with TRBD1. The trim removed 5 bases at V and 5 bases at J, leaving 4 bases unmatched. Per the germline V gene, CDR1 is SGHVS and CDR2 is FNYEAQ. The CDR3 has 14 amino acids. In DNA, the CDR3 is TGTGCCAGCAGCGGGTGGACAGGGGACAATGAGCAGTTCTTC. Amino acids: CASSGWTGDNEQFF.

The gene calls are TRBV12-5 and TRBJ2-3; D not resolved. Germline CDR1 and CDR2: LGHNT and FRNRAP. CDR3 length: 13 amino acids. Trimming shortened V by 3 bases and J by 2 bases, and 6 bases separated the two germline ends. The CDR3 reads CASGLGFTDTQYF. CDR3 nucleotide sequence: TGTGCTAGTGGTTTAGGCTTCACAGATACGCAGTATTTT.

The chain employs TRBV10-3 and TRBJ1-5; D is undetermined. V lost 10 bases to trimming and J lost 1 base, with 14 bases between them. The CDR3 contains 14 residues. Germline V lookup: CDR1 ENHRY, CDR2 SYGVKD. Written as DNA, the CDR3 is TGTGCCACCGGACCCTCGGCCAGCAATCAGCCCCAGCATTTT. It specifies CATGPSASNQPQHF.

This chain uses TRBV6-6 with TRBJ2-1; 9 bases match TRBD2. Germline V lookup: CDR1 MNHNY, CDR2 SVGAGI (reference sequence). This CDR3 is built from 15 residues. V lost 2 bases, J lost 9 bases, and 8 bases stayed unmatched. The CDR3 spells CASSYQSREGGEQFF. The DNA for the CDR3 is TGTGCCAGCAGTTACCAATCGCGGGAGGGCGGTGAGCAGTTCTTC.

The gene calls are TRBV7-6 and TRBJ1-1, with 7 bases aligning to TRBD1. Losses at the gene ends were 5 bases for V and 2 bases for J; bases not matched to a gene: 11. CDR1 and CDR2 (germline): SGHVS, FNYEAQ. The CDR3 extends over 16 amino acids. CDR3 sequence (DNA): TGTGCCAGCAGCCGACAGGGACAGCTCTTTAACACTGAAGCTTTCTTT. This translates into CASSRQGQLFNTEAFF.

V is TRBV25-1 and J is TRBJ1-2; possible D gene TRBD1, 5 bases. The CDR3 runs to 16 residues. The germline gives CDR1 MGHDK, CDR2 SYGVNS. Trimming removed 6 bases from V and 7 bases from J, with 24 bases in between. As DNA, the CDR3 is TGTGCCAGCAGCTTTGACGGGGCACGGGGATTTGGTGGCTACACCTTC. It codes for CASSFDGARGFGGYTF.

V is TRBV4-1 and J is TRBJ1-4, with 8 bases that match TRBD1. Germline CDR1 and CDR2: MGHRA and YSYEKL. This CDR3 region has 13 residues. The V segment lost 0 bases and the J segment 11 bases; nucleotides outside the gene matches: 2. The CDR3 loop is CASSQETGEKLFF. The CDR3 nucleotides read TGCGCCAGCAGCCAAGAGACAGGGGAGAAACTGTTTTTT.

CDR3 sequence (DNA): TGCGCCAGCAGCGTTACAGGGGACAATTCACCCCTCCACTTT. Translating it yields CASSVTGDNSPLHF. The chain uses TRBV5-1 and TRBJ1-6, with 7 bases identical to TRBD1. The V gene end was trimmed by 4 bases and the J gene end by 7 bases; junction bases not matched to a gene: 5. This CDR3 has 14 amino acids. The V gene's germline CDR1 is SGHRS and CDR2 YFSETQ.

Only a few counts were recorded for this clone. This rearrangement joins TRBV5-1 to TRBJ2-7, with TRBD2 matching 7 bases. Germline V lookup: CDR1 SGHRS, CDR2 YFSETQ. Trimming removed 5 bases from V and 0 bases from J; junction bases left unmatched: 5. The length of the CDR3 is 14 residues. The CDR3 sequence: CASRGGGISYEQYF. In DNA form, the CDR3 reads TGCGCCAGCAGAGGCGGGGGAATCTCCTACGAGCAGTACTTC.

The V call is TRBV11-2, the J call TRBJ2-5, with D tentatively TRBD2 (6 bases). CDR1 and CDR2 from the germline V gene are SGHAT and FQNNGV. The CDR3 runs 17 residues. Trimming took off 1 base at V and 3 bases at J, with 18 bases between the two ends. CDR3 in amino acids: CASSLGFALGGEETQYF. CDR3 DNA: TGTGCCAGCAGCTTAGGATTTGCCTTGGGGGGAGAAGAGACCCAGTACTTC.

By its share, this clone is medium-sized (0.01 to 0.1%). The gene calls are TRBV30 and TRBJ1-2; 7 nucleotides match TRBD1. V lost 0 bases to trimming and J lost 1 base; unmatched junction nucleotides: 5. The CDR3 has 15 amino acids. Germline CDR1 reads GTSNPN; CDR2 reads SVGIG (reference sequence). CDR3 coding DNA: TGTGCCTGGAGTGTAACTCGGGACAGTAACTATGGCTACACCTTC. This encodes CAWSVTRDSNYGYTF.

The CDR3: CASSHPYDRANYGYTF. The CDR3 DNA sequence: TGTGCCAGTAGTCATCCGTACGACAGAGCTAACTATGGCTACACCTTC. This chain connects TRBV19 to TRBJ1-2, with a tentative D call TRBD1 (5 bases). Looked up from germline, CDR1 is LNHDA and CDR2 is SQIVND (reference sequence). CDR3 length: 16 residues. With 5 bases removed from V and 0 bases from J, the gap between germline ends came to 16 bases.